This entry concerns a single T cell receptor beta chain. Its specificity is not known. A quantitative 5'-RACE method, one with molecular barcodes, was used to make TCR beta libraries. TCRdb reprocessed the 5' RACE reads with MiXCR, giving one entry per CDR3 protein. Of hundreds of thousands of distinct CDR3 sequences listed, around 20% were seen once; the top ten hold about 3.7%. This entry comes from a study of CD8 T cells in ankylosing spondylitis. Germline V gives CDR1 DFQATT, CDR2 SNEGSKA (reference sequence). This CDR3 comprises 15 residues. The ends lost 3 bases at V and 4 bases at J; junction bases unmatched: 9. Findings and limits, study-wide: What appeared characteristic of ankylosing spondylitis blood was a TCR beta motif of several highly homologous variants. Disease-associated clones were reportedly significantly overrepresented in matched ankylosing spondylitis synovial fluid.

The rearrangement joins TRBV20-1 to TRBJ2-7, with 10 bases that match TRBD2. Sequencing was performed on blood, either unsorted or a sorted T cell fraction (not recorded which). The TCR was taken from a female donor with ankylosing spondylitis or in good health (not recorded which). CDR3 sequence (DNA): TGCAGTGCTAGTAGTAGCGGGAGGAGGGGTTACGAGCAGTACTTC. This gives the protein CSASSSGRRGYEQYF.